Shown below are 3 T cell receptor beta chains from a single sample sequenced in a study of T cell clonality in common variable immunodeficiency (dated by TCRdb to 2014 to 2015). The library was obtained by the immunoSEQ multiplex PCR assay. In its TCRdb copy, this immuneACCESS table keeps in-frame sequences only and misses some clones. Where compared with another copy, unresolved V genes explain less than half of these, and the others have no known cause. In this sample, around 47,000 clones appear, none counted once only. Of the sample, about 2% falls within the top ten clones. What was sequenced was peripheral blood mononuclear cells. Receptors originate from a person aged 18 to 75 in good health.

This clone was counted ten times or more. The CDR3 end is not reached by the read, which stops 3 residues before it; the germline J gene fills it in. The chain links TRBV7-3 to TRBJ2-3, with TRBD2 as a possible D gene (5 bases). The CDR3 consists of 13 residues. V lost 5 bases and J 4 bases, leaving 10 bases between the germline ends. Germline V CDR1 and CDR2: SGHTA, FQGTGA. CDR3 bases read: TGTGCCAGCAGCACGGACTCTTCAGATACG. This codes for CASSTDSSDT. The entire CDR3 is CASSTDSSDTQYF.

This clone was counted only a few times. CDR3 sequence reads: CASSLDAGGYGYTF. The sequenced CDR3 bases are TGTGCCAGCAGCTTAGACGCGGGGGGCTATGGC. The chain employs TRBV11-2 and TRBJ1-2, with TRBD1 as a possible D gene (5 bases). The CDR3 is cut off 3 residues early in the read; its end comes from the germline J gene. V shed 0 bases and J shed 4 bases, with 9 bases lying between them. The CDR3 totals 14 residues. CDR1 and CDR2 (germline): SGHAT, FQNNGV.

At least ten counts were recorded for this clone. The observed sequence ends 3 residues before the CDR3 terminus, with the missing tail filled in from the germline J gene. V is TRBV20-1 and J is TRBJ2-5, with 7 bases that match TRBD2. CDR1 and CDR2 from the germline V gene are DFQATT and SNEGSKA (reference sequence). Germline trimming cut 2 bases from V and 6 bases from J; bases unmatched to any gene: 12. The CDR3 contains 15 residues. The chain's CDR3 is CSARRAGVAVKTQYF. CDR3 DNA (partial): TGCAGTGCTAGACGGGCGGGAGTCGCTGTAAAGACC.